This TCR beta chain was sequenced in a study of blood T cell repertoires in COVID-19. At the level of the study: Samples representing acute and convalescent COVID-19 were sourced from the United States, Italy and Spain. PBMCs, B-cell-depleted T cells, or T cells provided the cDNA or gDNA that made up the material.

There are 18 residues in the CDR3. The authors' processing: Cell counts per sample came from amplifying reference gene primers. The assay was immunoSEQ multiplex PCR, and TCRdb's table has in-frame clones only and misses some. V and J calls and clone size are given by that table; D and trimming were obtained from the DNA. This sample has 11,000 to 15,000 clones, with about 86% found just once. The receptor's source is a human donor in a cohort sampled during active COVID-19. The sequencing sample was made of peripheral blood. The chain recombines TRBV21-1 with TRBJ2-6; the table calls TRBD2, which could not be checked here. TRBV21-1 is annotated as a pseudogene. In DNA, the CDR3 is TGTGCCAGCAGCGTCCGGGGCAGCGGGAGCTCTGGGGCCAACGTCCTGACTTTC. Translating gives CASSVRGSGSSGANVLTF.